A selection of T cell receptor beta chains follows, all from one sample in a study of neoadjuvant anti-PD-1 for oral cavity cancer. Assay: immunoSEQ multiplex PCR; the TCRdb copy retains only in-frame clones and omits some. Of 11,000 to 15,000 clones in the sample, over 70% were seen once. The sample here was PBMCs, taken before nivolumab (anti-PD-1) treatment. Receptors were obtained from a person between 35 and 79 years old with oral cavity squamous cell carcinoma. CDR3s include the opening cysteine and the closing phenylalanine or tryptophan. D genes are given only for firm matches. Size is omitted from some rows. Given values are once, few, many or a class for expanded clones.

cdr3_nt: TGTGCCAGCAGCCCACAGGGGGCGTTCATGAACACTGAAGCTTTCTTT; cdr3_aa: CASSPQGAFMNTEAFF; j_call: TRBJ1-1; d_call: TRBD1; clone_size: .; v_call: TRBV5-4
cdr3_nt: TGTGCCAGCAGTCCCGGGACACACTCCTACGAGCAGTACTTC; cdr3_aa: CASSPGTHSYEQYF; j_call: TRBJ2-7; d_call: .; clone_size: .; v_call: TRBV6-5
cdr3_nt: TGTGCCAGCACCACAGGATCCCTCTCTGGAAACACCATATATTTT; cdr3_aa: CASTTGSLSGNTIYF; j_call: TRBJ1-3; d_call: .; clone_size: .; v_call: TRBV6-1
cdr3_nt: TGCGCCAGCAGCCGACAGGGGGCAATAGGCACAGATACGCAGTATTTT; cdr3_aa: CASSRQGAIGTDTQYF; j_call: TRBJ2-3; d_call: TRBD1; clone_size: .; v_call: TRBV5-1
cdr3_nt: TGTGCCAGCAGGGGACTCGGGGCTGGTGGAAACACCATATATTTT; cdr3_aa: CASRGLGAGGNTIYF; j_call: TRBJ1-3; d_call: .; clone_size: .; v_call: TRBV6-6
cdr3_nt: TGCGCCAGCAGCTTGGCAAGGGGTCCCCAAGAGACCCAGTACTTC; cdr3_aa: CASSLARGPQETQYF; j_call: TRBJ2-5; d_call: .; clone_size: .; v_call: TRBV5-1
cdr3_nt: TGTGCCACCGAGCCCGGCCCATCTTATGGCTACACCTTC; cdr3_aa: CATEPGPSYGYTF; j_call: TRBJ1-2; d_call: .; clone_size: .; v_call: TRBV28
cdr3_nt: TGTGCCAGCAAAAAAGGGCAAGAGACCCAGTACTTC; cdr3_aa: CASKKGQETQYF; j_call: TRBJ2-5; d_call: .; clone_size: .; v_call: TRBV2
cdr3_nt: TGTGCCAGCAGCTCCTCCCCCGGGACTAGCGGGGGTAAGCAGTACTTC; cdr3_aa: CASSSSPGTSGGKQYF; j_call: TRBJ2-7; d_call: TRBD2; clone_size: .; v_call: TRBV11-2
cdr3_nt: TGTGCCAGCAGTGAAATCACCTACGAGCAGTACTTC; cdr3_aa: CASSEITYEQYF; j_call: TRBJ2-7; d_call: .; clone_size: .; v_call: TRBV2
cdr3_nt: TGTGCCAGCACCAGAAGGGGGAGCACCGGGGAGCTGTTTTTT; cdr3_aa: CASTRRGSTGELFF; j_call: TRBJ2-2; d_call: .; clone_size: .; v_call: TRBV7-9
cdr3_nt: TGTGCCAGTAGTTATGGGAGGGACAGGGATGGCTACACCTTC; cdr3_aa: CASSYGRDRDGYTF; j_call: TRBJ1-2; d_call: TRBD1; clone_size: few; v_call: TRBV19
cdr3_nt: TGCGCCAGCAGCTCGGGAACTAGCGGGAGGCTCAGGGATACGCAGTATTTT; cdr3_aa: CASSSGTSGRLRDTQYF; j_call: TRBJ2-3; d_call: TRBD2; clone_size: few; v_call: TRBV5-1
cdr3_nt: TGTGCCAGCAGCCTAAACGGGGGGGAGACCCAGTACTTC; cdr3_aa: CASSLNGGETQYF; j_call: TRBJ2-5; d_call: TRBD2; clone_size: .; v_call: TRBV28
cdr3_nt: TGTGCCAGCAGTGAGGGACAGGGGGCCACTGAAGCTTTCTTT; cdr3_aa: CASSEGQGATEAFF; j_call: TRBJ1-1; d_call: TRBD1; clone_size: few; v_call: TRBV6-1
cdr3_nt: TGTGCCAGCAGACAGTTCGAGGGCTACACCTTC; cdr3_aa: CASRQFEGYTF; j_call: TRBJ1-2; d_call: .; clone_size: .; v_call: TRBV2
cdr3_nt: TGCGCCAGCAGTGATTTTTTTGGGACTAGGTCCTACAATGAGCAGTTCTTC; cdr3_aa: CASSDFFGTRSYNEQFF; j_call: TRBJ2-1; d_call: TRBD2; clone_size: .; v_call: TRBV10-1
cdr3_nt: TGTGCCTGGAGTGCGAATGAAAAACTGTTTTTT; cdr3_aa: CAWSANEKLFF; j_call: TRBJ1-4; d_call: .; clone_size: few; v_call: TRBV30
cdr3_nt: TGCGCCAGCAGCCAAGAGTTGGGGGGAAACACTGAAGCTTTCTTT; cdr3_aa: CASSQELGGNTEAFF; j_call: TRBJ1-1; d_call: .; clone_size: .; v_call: TRBV4-1
cdr3_nt: TGTGCCAGCAGTGCGTTTTTGACTAGATACGGTACTGAGCAGTTCTTC; cdr3_aa: CASSAFLTRYGTEQFF; j_call: TRBJ2-1; d_call: .; clone_size: .; v_call: TRBV2
cdr3_nt: TGTGCCAGCAGCCTGCAGGGCACAGATACGCAGTATTTT; cdr3_aa: CASSLQGTDTQYF; j_call: TRBJ2-3; d_call: .; clone_size: .; v_call: TRBV6-5
cdr3_nt: TGTGCCAGTAGTATCACCAGCGCCCAAGAGACCCAGTACTTC; cdr3_aa: CASSITSAQETQYF; j_call: TRBJ2-5; d_call: .; clone_size: .; v_call: TRBV19
cdr3_nt: TGTGCCAGCAGCTTGGTGGACAGGGAAGACGAGCAGTACTTC; cdr3_aa: CASSLVDREDEQYF; j_call: TRBJ2-7; d_call: TRBD1; clone_size: .; v_call: TRBV5-4
cdr3_nt: TGCGCCAGCAGTGGACAGGGGACCGGGGAGCTGTTTTTT; cdr3_aa: CASSGQGTGELFF; j_call: TRBJ2-2; d_call: TRBD1; clone_size: few; v_call: TRBV10-1
cdr3_nt: TGTGCCAGCTCCCACGGAGAGCTCTACGAGCAGTACTTC; cdr3_aa: CASSHGELYEQYF; j_call: TRBJ2-7; d_call: .; clone_size: once; v_call: TRBV18
cdr3_nt: TGTGCCAGCAGTGACTTGGAAGGAAACACCGGGGAGCTGTTTTTT; cdr3_aa: CASSDLEGNTGELFF; j_call: TRBJ2-2; d_call: .; clone_size: few; v_call: TRBV6-4
cdr3_nt: TGTGCCAGCAGTCCTCCCACCAGGGCGGCTGGAAACACCATATATTTT; cdr3_aa: CASSPPTRAAGNTIYF; j_call: TRBJ1-3; d_call: .; clone_size: .; v_call: TRBV27
cdr3_nt: TGCGCCAGCAGCTTGGTCGGGGGGCTCGGAAACACCATATATTTT; cdr3_aa: CASSLVGGLGNTIYF; j_call: TRBJ1-3; d_call: .; clone_size: .; v_call: TRBV5-1
cdr3_nt: TGTGCCAGCAGCGTAACTTGGATGGACACTGAAGCTTTCTTT; cdr3_aa: CASSVTWMDTEAFF; j_call: TRBJ1-1; d_call: .; clone_size: .; v_call: TRBV9
cdr3_nt: TGTGCCAGCTCCAGGGGGGACAATCAGCCCCAGCATTTT; cdr3_aa: CASSRGDNQPQHF; j_call: TRBJ1-5; d_call: TRBD1; clone_size: .; v_call: TRBV25-1
cdr3_nt: TGTGCCAGCAGCGCGGGGGTGAGCAATCAGCCCCAGCATTTT; cdr3_aa: CASSAGVSNQPQHF; j_call: TRBJ1-5; d_call: .; clone_size: .; v_call: TRBV9
cdr3_nt: TGTGCCAGCAGTCGGTATAGGCAGACGAACACCGGGGAGCTGTTTTTT; cdr3_aa: CASSRYRQTNTGELFF; j_call: TRBJ2-2; d_call: .; clone_size: few; v_call: TRBV28
cdr3_nt: TGTGCCAGAAGCTTGGAAGGGGGTCGCCGGGACAGGGTTTCTGACACTGAAGCTTTCTTT; cdr3_aa: CARSLEGGRRDRVSDTEAFF; j_call: TRBJ1-1; d_call: TRBD1; clone_size: .; v_call: TRBV5-3
cdr3_nt: TGTGCCAGCAGCGACAGGGGTGGAAGGAATCAGCCCCAGCATTTT; cdr3_aa: CASSDRGGRNQPQHF; j_call: TRBJ1-5; d_call: TRBD1; clone_size: few; v_call: TRBV7-8
cdr3_nt: TGTGCCAGCAGCTTACCACAGGTGACGGGGTCCGGGTACTATGGCTACACCTTC; cdr3_aa: CASSLPQVTGSGYYGYTF; j_call: TRBJ1-2; d_call: .; clone_size: .; v_call: TRBV7-9
cdr3_nt: TGTGCCTGGAGTGTAGGTCCGCACAAAAATCAGCCCCAGCATTTT; cdr3_aa: CAWSVGPHKNQPQHF; j_call: TRBJ1-5; d_call: .; clone_size: .; v_call: TRBV30
cdr3_nt: TGTGCCAGCAGGCCGTTCGGGGGCGCCTACGAGCAGTACTTC; cdr3_aa: CASRPFGGAYEQYF; j_call: TRBJ2-7; d_call: .; clone_size: .; v_call: TRBV2
cdr3_nt: TGTGCCAGCAGCAAAGAGGGGAAAGGGGGAAGGAGTCAGCCCCAGCATTTT; cdr3_aa: CASSKEGKGGRSQPQHF; j_call: TRBJ1-5; d_call: .; clone_size: .; v_call: TRBV21-1
cdr3_nt: TGTGCCAGCAGTGACCAACGGACAGAGGACTACGAGCAGTACTTC; cdr3_aa: CASSDQRTEDYEQYF; j_call: TRBJ2-7; d_call: .; clone_size: .; v_call: TRBV25-1
cdr3_nt: TGTGCCAGCAGCCAATATCACAGTCAAGAGACCCAGTACTTC; cdr3_aa: CASSQYHSQETQYF; j_call: TRBJ2-5; d_call: .; clone_size: .; v_call: TRBV4-2
cdr3_nt: TGTGCCAGCAGCCCAAAGATCAGAGTCACAGATACGCAGTATTTT; cdr3_aa: CASSPKIRVTDTQYF; j_call: TRBJ2-3; d_call: .; clone_size: .; v_call: TRBV7-9
cdr3_nt: TGTGCCAGCACAGAGGAGGGGGATATTTCACCCCTCCACTTT; cdr3_aa: CASTEEGDISPLHF; j_call: TRBJ1-6; d_call: .; clone_size: .; v_call: TRBV6-6
cdr3_nt: TGTGCCAGCAGTTACGCGGGAAAACAGTATTTT; cdr3_aa: CASSYAGKQYF; j_call: TRBJ2-3; d_call: .; clone_size: few; v_call: TRBV6-5
cdr3_nt: TGTGCCAGTAGACAGGACAGGGACTTCTCTGGGGCCAACGTCCTGACTTTC; cdr3_aa: CASRQDRDFSGANVLTF; j_call: TRBJ2-6; d_call: TRBD1; clone_size: .; v_call: TRBV27
cdr3_nt: TGTGCCAGCAGCCAATTAGCGGGAGTGGGGTACAATGAGCAGTTCTTC; cdr3_aa: CASSQLAGVGYNEQFF; j_call: TRBJ2-1; d_call: TRBD2; clone_size: .; v_call: TRBV14
cdr3_nt: TGCGCCAGCAGCGAGGGCGGGTCTGGAAACACCATATATTTT; cdr3_aa: CASSEGGSGNTIYF; j_call: TRBJ1-3; d_call: .; clone_size: .; v_call: TRBV5-1
cdr3_nt: TGTGCCAGCAGTGAACGGACAACGCAGTATTTT; cdr3_aa: CASSERTTQYF; j_call: TRBJ2-3; d_call: .; clone_size: once; v_call: TRBV6-6
cdr3_nt: TGTGCTAGTGGTTTTATCCGTAGGGACAGGGAAAGCTACGAGCAGTACTTC; cdr3_aa: CASGFIRRDRESYEQYF; j_call: TRBJ2-7; d_call: TRBD1; clone_size: .; v_call: TRBV12-5
cdr3_nt: TGTGCCAGCAGCTCCCTAGCGGGCTACAATGAGCAGTTCTTC; cdr3_aa: CASSSLAGYNEQFF; j_call: TRBJ2-1; d_call: TRBD2; clone_size: once; v_call: TRBV11-2